This T cell receptor (beta chain) derives from a study of blood T cell repertoires in COVID-19. Background on the study: In each case, the material was cDNA or gDNA derived from T cells, B-cell-depleted T cells, or PBMCs.

Germline V CDR1 and CDR2: MDHEN, SYDVKM. V trimming: 2 bases; J trimming: 4 bases; junction bases outside the gene matches: 5. The CDR3 is made up of 16 amino acids. Produced via immunoSEQ multiplex PCR; TCRdb's table is partial and in-frame only. The data hold some 240,000 clones, with roughly 84% observed a single time. This clonotype originated in a woman aged 40 to 55 who had recovered from COVID-19. This sequence joins TRBV28 and TRBJ2-1, with 10 positions matching TRBD2. The sequenced sample consisted of peripheral blood. For the CDR3, the DNA is TGTGCCAGCAGTTTAGAGCGGGGGGGCTCTTACAATGAGCAGTTCTTC. As protein: CASSLERGGSYNEQFF.